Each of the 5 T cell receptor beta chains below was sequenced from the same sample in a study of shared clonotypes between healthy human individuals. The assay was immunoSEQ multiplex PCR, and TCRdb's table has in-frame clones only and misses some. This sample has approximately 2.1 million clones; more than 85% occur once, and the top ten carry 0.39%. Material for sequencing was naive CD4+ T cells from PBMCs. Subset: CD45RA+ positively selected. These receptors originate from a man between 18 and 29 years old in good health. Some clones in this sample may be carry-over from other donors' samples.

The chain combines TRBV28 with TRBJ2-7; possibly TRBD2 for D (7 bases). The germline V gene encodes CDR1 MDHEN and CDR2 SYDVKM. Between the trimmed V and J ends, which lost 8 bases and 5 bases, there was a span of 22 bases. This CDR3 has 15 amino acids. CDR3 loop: CASEGGAPGFHEQYF. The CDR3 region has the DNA TGTGCCAGCGAAGGGGGGGCGCCTGGGTTCCACGAGCAGTACTTC.

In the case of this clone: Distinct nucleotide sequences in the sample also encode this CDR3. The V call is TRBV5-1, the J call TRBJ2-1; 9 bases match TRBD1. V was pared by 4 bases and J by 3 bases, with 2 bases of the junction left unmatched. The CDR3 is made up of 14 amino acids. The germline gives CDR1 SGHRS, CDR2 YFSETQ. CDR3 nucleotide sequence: TGCGCCAGCAGCGCGGGACAGGGCTACAATGAGCAGTTCTTC. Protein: CASSAGQGYNEQFF. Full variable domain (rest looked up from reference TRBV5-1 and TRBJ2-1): KAGVTQTPRYLIKTRGQQVTLSCSPISGHRSVSWYQQTPGQGLQFLFEYFSETQRNKGNFPGRFSGRQFSNSRSEMNVSTLELGDSALYLCASSAGQGYNEQFFGPGTRLTVL.

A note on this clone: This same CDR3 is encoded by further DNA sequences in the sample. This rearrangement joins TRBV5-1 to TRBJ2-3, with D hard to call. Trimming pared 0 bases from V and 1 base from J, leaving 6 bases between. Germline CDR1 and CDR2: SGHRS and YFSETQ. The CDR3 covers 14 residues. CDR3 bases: TGCGCCAGCAGCTTGGTTGCCGGCACAGATACGCAGTATTTT. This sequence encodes CASSLVAGTDTQYF.

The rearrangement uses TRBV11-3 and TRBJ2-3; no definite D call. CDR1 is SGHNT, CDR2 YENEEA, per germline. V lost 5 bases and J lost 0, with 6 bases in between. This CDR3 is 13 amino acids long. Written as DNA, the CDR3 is TGTGCCAGCAGCGAGGCCAGCACAGATACGCAGTATTTT. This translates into CASSEASTDTQYF.

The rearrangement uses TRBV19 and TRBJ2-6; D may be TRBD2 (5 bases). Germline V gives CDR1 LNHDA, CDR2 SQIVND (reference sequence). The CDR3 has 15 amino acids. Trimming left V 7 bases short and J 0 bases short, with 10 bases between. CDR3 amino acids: CASTYGLSGANVLTF. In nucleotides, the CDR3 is TGTGCCAGTACCTATGGACTCTCTGGGGCCAACGTCCTGACTTTC.